Following are 20 T cell receptor beta chains from one sample sequenced in a study of T-cell reconstitution after alpha-beta-depleted transplantation in children. Researchers prepared the TCRbeta library using unique molecular identifiers, the study reports. TCRdb fed the PCR reads into MiXCR, producing one record per CDR3 protein. Of about 500,000 distinct CDR3 sequences detected, around a third appear once; the ten largest clones hold 2% to 3%. Sequencing was performed on PBMCs from the stem cell graft donor, taken from the stem cell graft. Source of these receptors: a human donor who donated a stem cell graft to a child with aplastic anemia.

This clonotype was counted only a few times. The V call is TRBV29-1, the J call TRBJ2-1; D gene uncertain. The V end lost 6 bases, the J end lost 6 bases, and 18 bases lay between the germline ends. Germline CDR1 is SQVTM and CDR2 is ANQGSEA. CDR3 length equals 14 residues. This CDR3 is CSVFTGPRPNEQFF. Here the CDR3 DNA reads TGCAGCGTCTTCACCGGGCCCCGGCCCAATGAGCAGTTCTTC.

The chain is built from TRBV20-1 and TRBJ2-7; 13 nucleotides align to TRBD2. The CDR3 is made up of 16 amino acids. CDR1 and CDR2 (germline): DFQATT, SNEGSKA (reference sequence). The J segment lost 2 bases and the V segment lost 6 bases, leaving 10 bases of the junction unmatched. This CDR3 is CSAQRTSGRVPYEQYF. The DNA of the CDR3 is TGCAGTGCCCAAAGGACTAGCGGGAGAGTCCCCTACGAGCAGTACTTC.

The V gene is TRBV7-2, the J gene TRBJ2-5; no clear D gene. The CDR3 consists of 15 residues. The V and J ends lost 5 bases and 2 bases respectively, with 15 bases between them. Germline-derived CDR1 and CDR2 are SGHTA and FQGNSA. The CDR3 sequence: CASSALNNWQETQYF. As DNA, the CDR3 is TGTGCCAGCAGCGCACTTAACAACTGGCAAGAGACCCAGTACTTC.

This chain links TRBV20-1 with TRBJ2-1, with TRBD2 matching 10 bases. Unmatched junction bases numbered 8, after V lost 3 bases and J lost 6 bases. Germline V gene lookup returns CDR1 DFQATT and CDR2 SNEGSKA (reference sequence). The CDR3 runs to 15 residues. CDR3 coding DNA: TGCAGTGCTAGCCCCGGGACTAGCGTCTCCAATGAGCAGTTCTTC. It specifies CSASPGTSVSNEQFF.

This clonotype occurred a few times. The chain combines TRBV12-3 or TRBV12-4 with TRBJ2-4, with 8 bases matching TRBD1. The CDR3 has 13 residues. The V gene end was trimmed by 5 bases and the J gene end by 16 bases; junction bases not matched to a gene: 13. In nucleotides, the CDR3 is TGTGCCAGCAGTCCCGGGACAGGAATCTCACAATACTTC. It is translated as CASSPGTGISQYF.

This chain joins TRBV6-1 and TRBJ1-1; D not certain. The CDR3 consists of 13 residues. The V gene's germline CDR1 is MNHNS and CDR2 SASEGT. Trimming took 5 bases from V and 4 from J, leaving 11 bases between them. The chain's CDR3 is CASSPQPGTEAFF. The CDR3 bases are TGTGCCAGCAGTCCTCAGCCAGGCACTGAAGCTTTCTTT.

In this sample, this clonotype turned up many times. The chain links TRBV3-1 to TRBJ2-3, with D possibly matching TRBD2 (6 bases). This CDR3 spans 15 amino acids. V was pared by 3 bases and J by 1 base, with 11 bases between. Germline CDR1 reads LGHDT; CDR2 reads YNNKEL (reference sequence). CDR3 in DNA: TGTGCCAGCAGCCAGCGGGCGGGACGCACAGATACGCAGTATTTT. Translating it yields CASSQRAGRTDTQYF.

This clonotype was counted a few times. The genes are TRBV4-1 and TRBJ2-3; D uncertain. Trimming removed 1 base from V and 2 bases from J, with 10 bases in between. The CDR3 extends over 15 amino acids. Germline loops: CDR1 MGHRA, CDR2 YSYEKL. CDR3 coding DNA: TGCGCCAGCAGCCAAGCAGACACTATCACAGATACGCAGTATTTT. Its translation is CASSQADTITDTQYF.

V usage is TRBV28 and J usage is TRBJ2-7; TRBD1 is a possible D gene (6 bases). V was pared by 8 bases and J by 1 base, with 18 bases between. The CDR3 length is 15 residues. The germline CDR1 and CDR2 sequences are MDHEN and SYDVKM. As DNA, the CDR3 is TGTGCCAGCCAAAACGGGGCACAGGGATCCTACGAGCAGTACTTC. Its protein is CASQNGAQGSYEQYF. The full variable domain, completed using reference TRBV28 and TRBJ2-7, is DVKVTQSSRYLVKRTGEKVFLECVQDMDHENMFWYRQDPGLGLRLIYFSYDVKMKEKGDIPEGYSVSREKKERFSLILESASTNQTSMYLCASQNGAQGSYEQYFGPGTRLTVT.

This chain links TRBV5-1 with TRBJ2-1; D gene uncertain. The CDR3 extends over 15 amino acids. CDR1 is SGHRS, CDR2 YFSETQ, per germline. With 0 bases removed from V and 5 bases from J, the gap between germline ends came to 12 bases. In DNA, the CDR3 is TGCGCCAGCAGCTTGGATCCAGGAGAACACAATGAGCAGTTCTTC. This sequence encodes CASSLDPGEHNEQFF.

The rearrangement uses TRBV12-3 or TRBV12-4 and TRBJ1-1; D is perhaps TRBD1 (5 bases). V lost 8 bases, J lost 2 bases, and 9 bases lay in between. The CDR3 is 12 amino acids. The CDR3 DNA reads as TGTGCCAGCTTTCAGGGAAACACTGAAGCTTTCTTT. This translates into CASFQGNTEAFF.

The chain employs TRBV15 and TRBJ1-3; no clear D. The CDR3 loop spans 18 amino acids. V lost 0 bases and J 0 bases, leaving 15 bases between the germline ends. Per the germline V gene, CDR1 is LNHNV and CDR2 is YYDKDF (reference sequence). The CDR3 loop is CATSRDPFDGSSGNTIYF. The DNA of the CDR3 is TGTGCCACCAGCAGAGATCCCTTCGACGGGAGCTCTGGAAACACCATATATTTT.

The J gene is TRBJ2-7, the V gene TRBV28; 7 positions agree with TRBD1. The germline CDR1 and CDR2 sequences are MDHEN and SYDVKM. The V gene end was trimmed by 3 bases and the J gene end by 4 bases; junction bases not matched to a gene: 9. CDR3 size: 15 residues. The CDR3 DNA reads as TGTGCCAGCAGTTTTCCAGGACAGGCGGATTACGAGCAGTACTTC. Residues: CASSFPGQADYEQYF.

The chain carries TRBV10-2 and TRBJ1-5; D is unresolved. The CDR3 covers 15 residues. V shed 1 base and J shed 3 bases, with 10 bases lying between them. Per the germline V gene, CDR1 is WSHSY and CDR2 is SAAADI. The CDR3, as DNA: TGCGCCAGCAGTGAGTTGTCGGCAGCCAATCAGCCCCAGCATTTT. Encoded protein: CASSELSAANQPQHF.

This clonotype has only one observation. The J gene is TRBJ1-5, the V gene TRBV6-5, with D uncertain. CDR3 length equals 15 residues. Germline V gene lookup returns CDR1 MNHEY and CDR2 SVGAGI. V was cut by 0 bases and J by 4 bases, with 10 bases left in between. CDR3 residues: CASSYSGSQNQPQHF. The DNA for the CDR3 is TGTGCCAGCAGTTACTCCGGAAGTCAGAATCAGCCCCAGCATTTT.

J is TRBJ2-1 and V is TRBV6-1, with D tentatively TRBD1 (5 bases). Per the germline V gene, CDR1 is MNHNS and CDR2 is SASEGT. Trimming pared 2 bases from V and 7 bases from J, leaving 15 bases between. This CDR3 spans 15 amino acids. The CDR3 DNA reads as TGTGCCAGCAGTGAACACAGGCCGGGTGGTAATGAGCAGTTCTTC. This encodes CASSEHRPGGNEQFF.

There are a few counts of this clonotype. The J gene is TRBJ2-5, the V gene TRBV6-5; 8 nucleotides line up with TRBD2. V shed 2 bases and J 5 bases; nucleotides not matched to a gene: 4. In germline, CDR1 is MNHEY, CDR2 SVGAGI. The CDR3 consists of 14 residues. The CDR3 DNA reads TGTGCCAGCAGTTACGGAGCGGGGGATGAGACCCAGTACTTC. Amino acid sequence: CASSYGAGDETQYF.

This clonotype was picked up a small number of times. The chain links TRBV27 to TRBJ2-1; 14 bases agree with TRBD2. CDR1 and CDR2 (germline): MNHEY, SMNVEV (reference sequence). The CDR3 sequence is 14 residues long. J gave up 9 bases and V 8 bases, and 6 bases lay outside the gene matches. CDR3 nucleotides: TGTGCCAGCGGGGGACTAGCGGGAGTCGGTGAGCAGTTCTTC. Its protein product is CASGGLAGVGEQFF.

The V call is TRBV5-1, the J call TRBJ2-3; TRBD1 agrees at 9 bases. Germline trimming cut 6 bases from V and 4 bases from J; bases unmatched to any gene: 9. Looked up from germline, CDR1 is SGHRS and CDR2 is YFSETQ. The CDR3 loop spans 15 amino acids. Here the CDR3 reads CASTNRGLGADTQYF. The DNA for the CDR3 is TGCGCCAGCACAAACAGGGGGCTCGGGGCAGATACGCAGTATTTT. The entire variable domain, with the rest obtained from reference TRBV5-1 and TRBJ2-3, is as follows: KAGVTQTPRYLIKTRGQQVTLSCSPISGHRSVSWYQQTPGQGLQFLFEYFSETQRNKGNFPGRFSGRQFSNSRSEMNVSTLELGDSALYLCASTNRGLGADTQYFGPGTRLTVL.

The chain has TRBV10-3 and TRBJ2-5; D call uncertain. V lost 3 bases and J lost 3, with 11 bases in between. CDR1 is ENHRY, CDR2 SYGVKD, per germline. The CDR3 runs 14 residues. The CDR3 is CAISESKYEETQYF. The CDR3 DNA is TGTGCCATCAGTGAAAGTAAATACGAAGAGACCCAGTACTTC.